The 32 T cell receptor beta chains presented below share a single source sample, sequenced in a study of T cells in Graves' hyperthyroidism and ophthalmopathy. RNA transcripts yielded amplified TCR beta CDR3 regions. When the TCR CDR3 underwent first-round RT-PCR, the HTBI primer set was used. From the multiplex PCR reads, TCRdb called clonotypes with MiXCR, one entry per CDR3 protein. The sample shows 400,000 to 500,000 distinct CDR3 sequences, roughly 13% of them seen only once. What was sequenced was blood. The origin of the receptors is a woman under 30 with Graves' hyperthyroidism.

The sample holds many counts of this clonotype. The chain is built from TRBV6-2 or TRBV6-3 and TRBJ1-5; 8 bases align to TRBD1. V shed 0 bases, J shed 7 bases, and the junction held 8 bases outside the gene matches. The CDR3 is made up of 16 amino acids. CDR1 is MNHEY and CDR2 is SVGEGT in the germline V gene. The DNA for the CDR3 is TGTGCCAGCAGTTACTCGACAGGGGCTGAAAGCCAGCCCCAGCATTTT. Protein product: CASSYSTGAESQPQHF.

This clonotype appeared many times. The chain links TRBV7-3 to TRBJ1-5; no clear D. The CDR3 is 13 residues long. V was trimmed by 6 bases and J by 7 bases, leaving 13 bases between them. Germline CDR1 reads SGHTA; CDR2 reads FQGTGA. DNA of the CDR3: TGTGCCAGCAGTTCCCTTGAGGGCCAGCCCCAGCATTTT. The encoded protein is CASSSLEGQPQHF.

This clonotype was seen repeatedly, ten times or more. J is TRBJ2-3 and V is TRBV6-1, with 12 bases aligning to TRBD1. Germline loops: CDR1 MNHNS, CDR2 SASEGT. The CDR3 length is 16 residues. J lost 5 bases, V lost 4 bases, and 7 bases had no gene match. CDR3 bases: TGTGCCAGCAGTGTCCGGGACAGGGGGCTAGTAGATACGCAGTATTTT. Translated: CASSVRDRGLVDTQYF.

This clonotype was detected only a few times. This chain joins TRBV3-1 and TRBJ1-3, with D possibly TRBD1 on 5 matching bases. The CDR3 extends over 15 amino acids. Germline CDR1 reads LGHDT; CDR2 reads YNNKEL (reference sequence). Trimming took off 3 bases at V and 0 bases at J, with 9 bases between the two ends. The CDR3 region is CASSQTVLSGNTIYF. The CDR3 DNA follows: TGTGCCAGCAGCCAGACAGTTCTCTCTGGAAACACCATATATTTT.

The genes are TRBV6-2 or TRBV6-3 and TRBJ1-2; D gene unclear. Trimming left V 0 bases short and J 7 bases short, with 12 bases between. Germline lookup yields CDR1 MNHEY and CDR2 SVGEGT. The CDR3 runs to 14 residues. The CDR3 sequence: CASSYSNEIAGYTF. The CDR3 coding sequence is TGTGCCAGCAGTTACTCGAACGAGATAGCTGGCTACACCTTC.

The DNA of the CDR3 is TGTGCCAGCAGTGAATCCAGTCCCTATGGCTACACCTTC. Its translation is CASSESSPYGYTF. J is TRBJ1-2 and V is TRBV2; no definite D call. Trimming stripped 2 bases from V and 4 bases from J, with 8 bases between. Germline lookup yields CDR1 SNHLY and CDR2 FYNNEI. The CDR3 sequence is 13 residues long.

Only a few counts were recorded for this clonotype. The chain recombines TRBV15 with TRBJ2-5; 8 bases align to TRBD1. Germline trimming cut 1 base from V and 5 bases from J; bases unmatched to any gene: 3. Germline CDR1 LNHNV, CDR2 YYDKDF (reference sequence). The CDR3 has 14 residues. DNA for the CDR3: TGTGCCACCAGCAGAGGAGGACAGGGCGAGACCCAGTACTTC. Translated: CATSRGGQGETQYF.

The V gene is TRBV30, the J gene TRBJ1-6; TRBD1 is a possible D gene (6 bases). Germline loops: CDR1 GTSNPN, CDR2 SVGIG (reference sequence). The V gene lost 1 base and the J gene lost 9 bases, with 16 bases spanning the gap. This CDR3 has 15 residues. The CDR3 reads CAWSARDKHASPLHF. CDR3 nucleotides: TGTGCCTGGAGTGCCCGGGACAAACACGCTTCACCCCTCCACTTT.

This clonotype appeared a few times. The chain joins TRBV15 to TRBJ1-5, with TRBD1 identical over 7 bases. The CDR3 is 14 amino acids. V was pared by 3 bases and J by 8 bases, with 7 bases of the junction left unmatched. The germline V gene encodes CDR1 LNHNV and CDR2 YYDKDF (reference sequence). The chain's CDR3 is CATSSTGVAEPQHF. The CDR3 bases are TGTGCCACCAGCAGTACAGGGGTGGCAGAGCCCCAGCATTTT.

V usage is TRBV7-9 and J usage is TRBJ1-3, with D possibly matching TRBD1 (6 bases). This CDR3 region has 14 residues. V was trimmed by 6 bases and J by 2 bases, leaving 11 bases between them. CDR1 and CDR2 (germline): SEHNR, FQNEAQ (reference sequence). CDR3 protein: CASRGEGAGNTIYF. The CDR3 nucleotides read TGTGCCAGCAGAGGGGAGGGGGCTGGAAACACCATATATTTT.

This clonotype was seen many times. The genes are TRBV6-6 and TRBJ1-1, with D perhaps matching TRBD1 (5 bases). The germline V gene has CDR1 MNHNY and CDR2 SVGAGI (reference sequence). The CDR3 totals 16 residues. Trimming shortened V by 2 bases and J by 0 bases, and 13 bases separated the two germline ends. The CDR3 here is CASSYTTGAVNTEAFF. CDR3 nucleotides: TGTGCCAGCAGTTACACCACCGGGGCGGTGAACACTGAAGCTTTCTTT.

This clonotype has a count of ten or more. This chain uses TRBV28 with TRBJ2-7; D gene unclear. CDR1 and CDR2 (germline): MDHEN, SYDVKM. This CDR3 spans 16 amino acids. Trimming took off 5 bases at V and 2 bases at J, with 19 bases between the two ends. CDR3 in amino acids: CASSDDGVFSPYEQYF. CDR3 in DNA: TGTGCCAGCAGTGATGACGGAGTTTTTTCTCCCTACGAGCAGTACTTC.

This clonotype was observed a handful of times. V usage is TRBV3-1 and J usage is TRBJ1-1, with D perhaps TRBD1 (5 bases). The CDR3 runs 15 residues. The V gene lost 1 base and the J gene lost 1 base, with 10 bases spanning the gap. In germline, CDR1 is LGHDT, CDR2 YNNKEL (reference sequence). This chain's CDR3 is CASSQGSGTNTEAFF. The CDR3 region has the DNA TGTGCCAGCAGCCAAGGGTCCGGGACGAACACTGAAGCTTTCTTT.

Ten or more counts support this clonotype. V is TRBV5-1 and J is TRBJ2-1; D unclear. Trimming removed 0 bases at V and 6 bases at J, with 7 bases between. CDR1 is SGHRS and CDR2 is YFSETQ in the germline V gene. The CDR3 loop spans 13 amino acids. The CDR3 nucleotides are TGCGCCAGCAGCTTGGAAGGCGGCAATGAGCAGTTCTTC. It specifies CASSLEGGNEQFF.

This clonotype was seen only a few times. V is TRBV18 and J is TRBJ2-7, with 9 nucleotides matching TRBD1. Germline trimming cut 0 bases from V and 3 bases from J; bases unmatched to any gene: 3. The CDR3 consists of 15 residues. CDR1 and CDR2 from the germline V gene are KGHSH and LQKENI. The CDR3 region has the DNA TGTGCCAGCTCACCACCGGGACAGGGCCTCTACGAGCAGTACTTC. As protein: CASSPPGQGLYEQYF.

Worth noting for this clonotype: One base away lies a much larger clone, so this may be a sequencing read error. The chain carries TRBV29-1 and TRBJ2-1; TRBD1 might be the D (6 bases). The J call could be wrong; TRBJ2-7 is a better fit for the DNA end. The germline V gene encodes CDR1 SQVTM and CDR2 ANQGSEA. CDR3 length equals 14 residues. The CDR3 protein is CSVEGHRGYNEQYF. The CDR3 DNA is TGCAGCGTTGAGGGACATCGAGGATACAATGAGCAGTACTTC.

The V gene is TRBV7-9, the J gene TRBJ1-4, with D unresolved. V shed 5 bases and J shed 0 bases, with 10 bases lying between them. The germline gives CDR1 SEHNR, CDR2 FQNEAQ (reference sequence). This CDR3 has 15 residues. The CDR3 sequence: CASSPRRTTNEKLFF. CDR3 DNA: TGTGCCAGCAGCCCCCGACGGACAACTAATGAAAAACTGTTTTTT.

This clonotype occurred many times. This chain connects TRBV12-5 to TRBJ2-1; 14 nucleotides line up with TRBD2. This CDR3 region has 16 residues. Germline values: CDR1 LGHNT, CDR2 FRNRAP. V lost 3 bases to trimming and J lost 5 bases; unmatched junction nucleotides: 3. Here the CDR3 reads CASGLGTSGGHNEQFF. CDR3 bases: TGTGCTAGTGGTTTAGGGACTAGCGGGGGACACAATGAGCAGTTCTTC.

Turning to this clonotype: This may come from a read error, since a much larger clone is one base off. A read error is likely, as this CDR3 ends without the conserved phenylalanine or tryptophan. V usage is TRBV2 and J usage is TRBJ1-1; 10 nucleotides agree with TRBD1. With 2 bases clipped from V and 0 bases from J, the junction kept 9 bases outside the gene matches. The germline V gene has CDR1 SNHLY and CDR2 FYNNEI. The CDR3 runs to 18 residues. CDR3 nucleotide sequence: TGTGCCAGCAGTGAATGGACAGGGGGGTTAGGGGTGAACACTGAAGCTTTCTCT. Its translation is CASSEWTGGLGVNTEAFS.

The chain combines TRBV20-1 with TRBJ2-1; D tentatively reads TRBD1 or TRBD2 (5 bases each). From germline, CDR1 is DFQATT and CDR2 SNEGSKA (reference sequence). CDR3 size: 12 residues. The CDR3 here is CRVGAAYNEQFF. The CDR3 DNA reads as TGCAGAGTCGGGGCAGCATACAATGAGCAGTTCTTC.

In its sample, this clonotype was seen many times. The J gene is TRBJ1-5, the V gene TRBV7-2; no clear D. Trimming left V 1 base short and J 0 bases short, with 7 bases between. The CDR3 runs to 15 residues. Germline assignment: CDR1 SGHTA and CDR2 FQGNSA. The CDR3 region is CASSLDYNSNQPQHF. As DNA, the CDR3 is TGTGCCAGCAGCTTAGATTACAATAGCAATCAGCCCCAGCATTTT.

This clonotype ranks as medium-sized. The CDR3 DNA reads as TGTGCCAGCAGCCTGCCGGGACACACTCCGATGGGGACCCAGTACTTC. This translates into CASSLPGHTPMGTQYF. The V gene is TRBV7-2, the J gene TRBJ2-5; TRBD1 is a possible D gene (6 bases). Trimming took off 5 bases at V and 7 bases at J, with 23 bases between the two ends. The CDR3 length is 16 residues. Germline lookup yields CDR1 SGHTA and CDR2 FQGNSA. Filled out from reference TRBV7-2 and TRBJ2-5, the complete variable domain reads GAGVSQSPSNKVTEKGKDVELRCDPISGHTALYWYRQSLGQGLEFLIYFQGNSAPDKSGLPSDRFSAERTGGSVSTLTIQRTQQEDSAVYLCASSLPGHTPMGTQYFGPGTRLLVL.

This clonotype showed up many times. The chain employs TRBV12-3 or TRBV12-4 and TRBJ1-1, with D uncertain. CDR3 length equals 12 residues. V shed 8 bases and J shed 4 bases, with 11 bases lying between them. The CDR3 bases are TGTGCCAGCCAGCGGGAGGTCACTGAAGCTTTCTTT. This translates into CASQREVTEAFF.

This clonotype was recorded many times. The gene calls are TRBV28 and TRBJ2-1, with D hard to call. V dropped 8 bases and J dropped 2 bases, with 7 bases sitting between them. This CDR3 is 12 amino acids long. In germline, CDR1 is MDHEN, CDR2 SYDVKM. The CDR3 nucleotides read TGTGCCAGCTCCTTTACCTACAATGAGCAGTTCTTC. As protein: CASSFTYNEQFF.

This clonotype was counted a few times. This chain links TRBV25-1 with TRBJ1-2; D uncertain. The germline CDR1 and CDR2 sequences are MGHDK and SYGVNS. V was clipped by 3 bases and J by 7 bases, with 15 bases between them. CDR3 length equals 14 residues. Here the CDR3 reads CASSDARALSGYTF. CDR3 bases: TGTGCCAGCAGTGATGCAAGGGCCCTATCTGGCTACACCTTC.

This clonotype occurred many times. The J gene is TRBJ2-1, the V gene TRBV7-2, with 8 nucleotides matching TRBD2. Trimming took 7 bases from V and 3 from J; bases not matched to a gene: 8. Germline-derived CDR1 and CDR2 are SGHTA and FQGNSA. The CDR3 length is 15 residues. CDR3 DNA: TGTGCCAGCACCGGGACTAGGGACCTCTACAATGAGCAGTTCTTC. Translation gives CASTGTRDLYNEQFF.

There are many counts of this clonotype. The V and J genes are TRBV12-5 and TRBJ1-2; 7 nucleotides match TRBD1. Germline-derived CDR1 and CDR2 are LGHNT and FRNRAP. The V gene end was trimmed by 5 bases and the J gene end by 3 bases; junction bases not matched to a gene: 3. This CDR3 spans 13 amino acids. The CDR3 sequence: CASGPGTDYGYTF. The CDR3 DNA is TGTGCTAGTGGTCCGGGGACAGACTATGGCTACACCTTC.

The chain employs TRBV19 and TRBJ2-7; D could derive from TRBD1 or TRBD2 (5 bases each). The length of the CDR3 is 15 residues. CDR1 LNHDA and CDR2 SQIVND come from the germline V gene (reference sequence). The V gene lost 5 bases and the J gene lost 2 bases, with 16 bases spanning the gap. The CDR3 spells CASSFEGTIPYEQYF. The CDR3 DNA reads TGTGCCAGTAGTTTCGAGGGGACGATTCCCTACGAGCAGTACTTC.

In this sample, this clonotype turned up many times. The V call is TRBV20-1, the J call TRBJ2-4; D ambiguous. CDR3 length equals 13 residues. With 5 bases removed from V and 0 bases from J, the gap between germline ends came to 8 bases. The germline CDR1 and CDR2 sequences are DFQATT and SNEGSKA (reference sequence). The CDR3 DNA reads TGCAGTGCTTCGGGTCCAGCCAAAAACATTCAGTACTTC. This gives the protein CSASGPAKNIQYF.

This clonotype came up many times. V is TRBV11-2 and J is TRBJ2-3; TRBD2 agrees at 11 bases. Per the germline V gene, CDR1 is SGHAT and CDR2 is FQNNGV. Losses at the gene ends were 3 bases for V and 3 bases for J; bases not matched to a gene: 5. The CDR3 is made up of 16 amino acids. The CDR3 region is CASSLAGLAETDTQYF. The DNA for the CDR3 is TGTGCCAGCAGCTTGGCGGGACTAGCGGAAACAGATACGCAGTATTTT.

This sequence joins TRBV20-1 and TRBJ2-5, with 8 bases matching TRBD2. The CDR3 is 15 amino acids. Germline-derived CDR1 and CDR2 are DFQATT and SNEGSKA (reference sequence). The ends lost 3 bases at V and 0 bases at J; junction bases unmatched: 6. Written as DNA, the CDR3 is TGCAGTGCTAGGACCTCGGGAGGGTACCAAGAGACCCAGTACTTC. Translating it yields CSARTSGGYQETQYF.

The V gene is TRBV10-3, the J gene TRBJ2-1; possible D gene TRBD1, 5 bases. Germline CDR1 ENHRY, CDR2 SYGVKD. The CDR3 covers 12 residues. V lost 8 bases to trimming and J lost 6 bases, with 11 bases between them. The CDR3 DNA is TGTGCCATCGGGGCCAGTGCCAATGAGCAGTTCTTC. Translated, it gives CAIGASANEQFF.